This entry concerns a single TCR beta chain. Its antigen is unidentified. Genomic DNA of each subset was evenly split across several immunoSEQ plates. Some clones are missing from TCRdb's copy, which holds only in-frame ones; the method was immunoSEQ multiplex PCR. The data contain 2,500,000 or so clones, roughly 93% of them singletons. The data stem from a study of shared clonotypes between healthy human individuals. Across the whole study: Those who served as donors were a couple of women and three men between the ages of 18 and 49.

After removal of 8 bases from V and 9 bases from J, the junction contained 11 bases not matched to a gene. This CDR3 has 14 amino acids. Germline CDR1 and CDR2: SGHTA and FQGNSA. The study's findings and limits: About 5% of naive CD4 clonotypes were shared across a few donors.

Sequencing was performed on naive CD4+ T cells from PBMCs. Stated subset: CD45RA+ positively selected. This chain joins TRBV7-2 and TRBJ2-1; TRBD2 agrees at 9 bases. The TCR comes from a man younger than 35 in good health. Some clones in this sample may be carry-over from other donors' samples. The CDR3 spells CASWGGRGLGEQFF. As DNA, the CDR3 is TGTGCCAGCTGGGGCGGGAGGGGCTTGGGTGAGCAGTTCTTC. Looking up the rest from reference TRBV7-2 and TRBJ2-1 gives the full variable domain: GAGVSQSPSNKVTEKGKDVELRCDPISGHTALYWYRQSLGQGLEFLIYFQGNSAPDKSGLPSDRFSAERTGGSVSTLTIQRTQQEDSAVYLCASWGGRGLGEQFFGPGTRLTVL.